This T cell receptor beta chain was sequenced during a study of OX40 agonist ivuxolimab in advanced cancers. Study-wide results and caveats: Some patients without response likewise showed low normalized clonal expansion.

The junction had 4 bases not matched to a gene; V was cut back by 2 bases and J by 2 bases. The length of the CDR3 is 15 residues. CDR1 and CDR2 (germline): PRHDT, FYEKMQ (reference sequence). Only in-frame clones appear in the TCRdb table, and some are missing; sequencing was by immunoSEQ multiplex PCR. The repertoire includes roughly 61,000 clones, more than 65% of them detected once, and approximately 0.57% sits in the top ten. To note about this clone: Its antigen is currently unknown.

The sequenced sample was CD4+ or CD8+ T cells sorted from blood, obtained in a trial of the OX40 agonist ivuxolimab. The origin of this receptor is an adult with an advanced solid tumor such as melanoma, head and neck, liver or kidney cancer. This chain links TRBV13 with TRBJ2-7, with 9 bases lining up with TRBD1. CDR3 coding DNA: TGTGCCAGCAGCTTAAAGTGGACAGGGGCCTACGAGCAGTACTTC. Translating it yields CASSLKWTGAYEQYF.